A single sample gave rise to the 31 T cell receptor beta chains below, sequenced in a study of shared T cell receptors in the human thymus. Measured with immunoSEQ multiplex PCR; TCRdb has only the in-frame clones, and not every one. The table includes approximately 730,000 clones, approximately 83% detected once. These data were also reused for a study on human thymus T cells.

Sequences were obtained from thymocytes. The receptors originated from a girl under three years old with a congenital heart defect.

The CDR3 loop is CASSEQGMNTEAFF. CDR3 DNA: TGTGCCAGCAGTGAACAGGGTATGAACACTGAAGCTTTCTTT. The chain has TRBV2 and TRBJ1-1; weak D call: TRBD1 (5 bases). Trimming stripped 2 bases from V and 0 bases from J, with 7 bases between. Per the germline V gene, CDR1 is SNHLY and CDR2 is FYNNEI. The CDR3 is 14 amino acids.

This chain uses TRBV2 with TRBJ2-7, with D tentatively TRBD1 (6 bases). This CDR3 contains 13 residues. CDR1 and CDR2 from the germline V gene are SNHLY and FYNNEI. The V and J ends lost 3 bases and 3 bases respectively, with 9 bases between them. The CDR3 nucleotides are TGTGCCAGCAGTGAGGACAGTCTCTACGAGCAGTACTTC. This encodes CASSEDSLYEQYF.

The chain has TRBV6-6 and TRBJ2-1; 9 positions match TRBD2. V lost 2 bases to trimming and J lost 6 bases; unmatched junction nucleotides: 8. CDR1 is MNHNY and CDR2 is SVGAGI in the germline V gene (reference sequence). This CDR3 is built from 16 residues. The CDR3 DNA follows: TGTGCCAGCAGTTACACCGGACTAGCGAATGGCAATGAGCAGTTCTTC. This encodes CASSYTGLANGNEQFF.

This chain joins TRBV6-6 and TRBJ1-1; D is perhaps TRBD1 (6 bases). The germline gives CDR1 MNHNY, CDR2 SVGAGI (reference sequence). The length of the CDR3 is 15 residues. V lost 10 bases, J lost 0 bases, and 18 bases lay in between. The CDR3, as DNA: TGTGCCATTAGAGACTGGGACACAGTGAACACTGAAGCTTTCTTT. Its translation: CAIRDWDTVNTEAFF.

This chain links TRBV6-5 with TRBJ1-2; D ambiguous. V was pared by 3 bases and J by 5 bases, with 10 bases between. Germline-derived CDR1 and CDR2 are MNHEY and SVGAGI. This CDR3 comprises 13 residues. This CDR3 is CASSYCPNYGYTF. In DNA form, the CDR3 reads TGTGCCAGCAGTTATTGTCCCAATTATGGCTACACCTTC.

The chain carries TRBV4-3 and TRBJ1-1; D is ambiguous. The ends were cut back, 0 bases at V and 0 bases at J, with 17 bases in the middle. The germline gives CDR1 LGHNA, CDR2 YSLEER. The CDR3 is 18 residues long. The CDR3 loop is CASSQDRGPRLMNTEAFF. Written as DNA, the CDR3 is TGCGCCAGCAGCCAAGATCGGGGTCCCCGTCTAATGAACACTGAAGCTTTCTTT.

This sequence joins TRBV9 and TRBJ1-2; the match to TRBD1 covers 7 bases. Germline-derived CDR1 and CDR2 are SGDLS and YYNGEE. The CDR3 is 16 residues long. The V segment lost 4 bases and the J segment 3 bases; nucleotides outside the gene matches: 12. CDR3 amino acids: CASSSPQGPPDYGYTF. The CDR3, as DNA: TGTGCCAGCAGCTCGCCACAGGGGCCCCCAGACTATGGCTACACCTTC.

The chain has TRBV5-4 and TRBJ1-5; the D gene is possibly TRBD1 (5 bases). Germline lookup yields CDR1 SGHNT and CDR2 YYREEE (reference sequence). This CDR3 contains 12 residues. Trimming shortened V by 6 bases and J by 4 bases, and 8 bases separated the two germline ends. CDR3 sequence: CASIPGNQPQHF. The CDR3 nucleotides are TGTGCCAGCATCCCAGGGAATCAGCCCCAGCATTTT.

This chain links TRBV2 with TRBJ2-5; TRBD2 matches 8 bases. The V gene's germline CDR1 is SNHLY and CDR2 FYNNEI. V lost 7 bases to trimming and J lost 2 bases; unmatched junction nucleotides: 9. The CDR3 covers 15 residues. The CDR3 loop reads CASKIQRGSQETQYF. DNA for the CDR3: TGTGCCAGCAAGATCCAGCGGGGGTCACAAGAGACCCAGTACTTC.

V is TRBV9 and J is TRBJ2-5; unclear D gene. Germline V CDR1 and CDR2: SGDLS, YYNGEE. This CDR3 contains 14 residues. The ends were cut back, 1 base at V and 5 bases at J, with 12 bases in the middle. For the CDR3, the DNA is TGTGCCAGCAGCGTATTTCCGGTCTCGGAGACCCAGTACTTC. This codes for CASSVFPVSETQYF. The full variable domain, with the rest looked up from reference TRBV9 and TRBJ2-5, is DSGVTQTPKHLITATGQRVTLRCSPRSGDLSVYWYQQSLDQGLQFLIQYYNGEERAKGNILERFSAQQFPDLHSELNLSSLELGDSALYFCASSVFPVSETQYFGPGTRLLVL.

The chain uses TRBV27 and TRBJ1-1; unclear D gene. The length of the CDR3 is 16 residues. V was trimmed by 3 bases and J by 1 base, leaving 15 bases between them. Germline-derived CDR1 and CDR2 are MNHEY and SMNVEV (reference sequence). Here the CDR3 reads CASSFGPWRPNTEAFF. CDR3 sequence (DNA): TGTGCCAGCAGTTTTGGCCCTTGGCGGCCGAACACTGAAGCTTTCTTT.

This chain uses TRBV27 with TRBJ1-2; D unresolved. Germline V gene data show CDR1 as MNHEY and CDR2 as SMNVEV (reference sequence). V lost 3 bases and J lost 1, with 21 bases in between. This CDR3 has 18 amino acids. The CDR3 nucleotides read TGTGCCAGCAGTTTTTGTTCGGGGAACCACCCAAGTAACTATGGCTACACCTTC. Its protein product is CASSFCSGNHPSNYGYTF.

The chain has TRBV5-1 and TRBJ2-1; 11 bases agree with TRBD2. After removal of 2 bases from V and 0 bases from J, the junction contained 7 bases not matched to a gene. The germline V gene has CDR1 SGHRS and CDR2 YFSETQ. The CDR3 is 18 amino acids. Here the CDR3 DNA reads TGCGCCAGCAGCTTAAGACTAGCGGGGTCCCCCTCCTACAATGAGCAGTTCTTC. Translation gives CASSLRLAGSPSYNEQFF.

This chain uses TRBV6-5 with TRBJ1-2, with TRBD1 matching 8 bases. Germline V lookup: CDR1 MNHEY, CDR2 SVGAGI. Trimming removed 7 bases from V and 3 bases from J; junction bases left unmatched: 7. There are 14 residues in the CDR3. CDR3 region: CASTTDRGHYGYTF. Here the CDR3 DNA reads TGTGCCAGCACTACCGACAGGGGCCACTATGGCTACACCTTC.

V usage is TRBV28 and J usage is TRBJ1-2; tentatively, D is TRBD1 (6 bases). CDR1 MDHEN and CDR2 SYDVKM come from the germline V gene. The CDR3 covers 14 residues. V lost 8 bases and J 5 bases, leaving 18 bases between the germline ends. CDR3 sequence reads: CASSLGGGRYGYTF. The CDR3 DNA follows: TGTGCCAGCTCCCTAGGGGGGGGGCGTTATGGCTACACCTTC.

The rearrangement joins TRBV9 to TRBJ2-1; 11 nucleotides agree with TRBD2. J lost 0 bases, V lost 0 bases, and 23 bases had no gene match. This CDR3 is built from 24 residues. CDR1 and CDR2 (germline): SGDLS, YYNGEE. CDR3 amino acids: CASSVAPPGVGTSGLLSSYNEQFF. In nucleotides, the CDR3 is TGTGCCAGCAGCGTAGCTCCACCAGGGGTAGGGACTAGCGGCCTCCTTAGCTCCTACAATGAGCAGTTCTTC. The whole variable domain, filled in from reference TRBV9 and TRBJ2-1, reads DSGVTQTPKHLITATGQRVTLRCSPRSGDLSVYWYQQSLDQGLQFLIQYYNGEERAKGNILERFSAQQFPDLHSELNLSSLELGDSALYFCASSVAPPGVGTSGLLSSYNEQFFGPGTRLTVL.

The chain has TRBV14 and TRBJ1-2; no clear D gene. With 3 bases removed from V and 5 bases from J, the gap between germline ends came to 10 bases. CDR3 length: 13 residues. CDR1 and CDR2 from the germline V gene are SGHDN and FVKESK. This chain's CDR3 is CASSHLDCYGYTF. The CDR3 coding sequence is TGTGCCAGCAGCCACCTAGACTGTTATGGCTACACCTTC.

The chain uses TRBV4-1 and TRBJ2-7; weak D call: TRBD1 (5 bases). The length of the CDR3 is 17 residues. Germline CDR1 is MGHRA and CDR2 is YSYEKL. V lost 0 bases and J 0 bases, leaving 15 bases between the germline ends. This CDR3 is CASSQDSDSPSSYEQYF. CDR3 nucleotides: TGCGCCAGCAGCCAAGATTCCGACAGTCCGAGCTCCTACGAGCAGTACTTC.

This clone was seen a single time. This rearrangement joins TRBV19 to TRBJ1-5; 7 bases line up with TRBD1. Per the germline V gene, CDR1 is LNHDA and CDR2 is SQIVND (reference sequence). The CDR3 is made up of 19 amino acids. V gave up 3 bases and J gave up 6 bases; unmatched junction bases: 20. In DNA form, the CDR3 reads TGTGCCAGTAGTATTCAGGGGGACCCCAAAGCCCTCAACACTCAGCCCCAGCATTTT. Amino acids: CASSIQGDPKALNTQPQHF.

The chain joins TRBV6-5 to TRBJ1-2; weak D call: TRBD1 (5 bases). CDR1 is MNHEY and CDR2 is SVGAGI in the germline V gene. V shed 5 bases and J shed 3 bases, with 10 bases lying between them. This CDR3 region has 13 residues. CDR3 in DNA: TGTGCCAGCAGTCCCAGGGTTGACTATGGCTACACCTTC. Its translation: CASSPRVDYGYTF.

The rearrangement uses TRBV5-1 and TRBJ2-2; 9 nucleotides align to TRBD1. The CDR3 length is 16 residues. The V and J ends lost 4 bases and 5 bases, in that order; junction bases with no gene match: 9. Germline CDR1 SGHRS, CDR2 YFSETQ. CDR3 coding DNA: TGCGCCAGCAGCCTTGGACGGACAGGGGATACCGGGGAGCTGTTTTTT. Its translation: CASSLGRTGDTGELFF.

The chain carries TRBV4-3 and TRBJ2-3; tentatively, D is TRBD2 (7 bases). Trimming pared 1 base from V and 5 bases from J, leaving 13 bases between. Germline V CDR1 and CDR2: LGHNA, YSLEER. This CDR3 comprises 15 residues. The CDR3, as DNA: TGCGCCAGCAGCCAAGTACCGGGGGGCGGAGATACGCAGTATTTT. Protein product: CASSQVPGGGDTQYF.

The chain uses TRBV7-2 and TRBJ2-5, with 13 nucleotides matching TRBD2. V was pared by 2 bases and J by 5 bases, with 14 bases of the junction left unmatched. The germline V gene encodes CDR1 SGHTA and CDR2 FQGNSA. This CDR3 is built from 19 residues. CDR3 DNA: TGTGCCAGCAGCTTATGCGACGGTACTAGCGGGGGGGCTTGGGAGACCCAGTACTTC. Translating it yields CASSLCDGTSGGAWETQYF.

The rearrangement uses TRBV10-1 and TRBJ2-1; TRBD1 aligns across 10 bases. This CDR3 has 15 residues. The V and J ends lost 8 bases and 5 bases, in that order; junction bases with no gene match: 9. From germline, CDR1 is WNHNN and CDR2 SYGVQD (reference sequence). The CDR3 nucleotides read TGCGCCAGCGCGGGACAGGGGCAGCGGAACAATGAGCAGTTCTTC. Translating gives CASAGQGQRNNEQFF.

This sequence joins TRBV27 and TRBJ2-1, with 7 bases that match TRBD2. The V gene's germline CDR1 is MNHEY and CDR2 SMNVEV (reference sequence). V was pared by 6 bases and J by 13 bases, with 9 bases of the junction left unmatched. The CDR3 is 12 residues long. The CDR3 here is CASRGSGFVQFF. The CDR3 DNA is TGTGCCAGCAGAGGTAGCGGGTTTGTTCAGTTCTTC.

The chain joins TRBV9 to TRBJ1-1, with a weak D call TRBD1 (6 bases). Germline V gives CDR1 SGDLS, CDR2 YYNGEE. The CDR3 spans 14 residues. Trimming pared 0 bases from V and 5 bases from J, leaving 11 bases between. CDR3 sequence: CASSVGPGETEAFF. CDR3 nucleotide sequence: TGTGCCAGCAGCGTAGGTCCAGGGGAGACTGAAGCTTTCTTT.

The J gene is TRBJ1-5, the V gene TRBV27, with 7 bases fitting TRBD1. This CDR3 is built from 17 residues. Germline V CDR1 and CDR2: MNHEY, SMNVEV (reference sequence). The J segment lost 5 bases and the V segment lost 2 bases, leaving 12 bases of the junction unmatched. CDR3 in DNA: TGTGCCAGCAGTTTACCCCGGAGGGGGCTTGGAGATCAGCCCCAGCATTTT. This gives the protein CASSLPRRGLGDQPQHF.

Comments on this clone: The CDR3 end shows no conserved phenylalanine or tryptophan, and so a read error is likely. The limits of the CDR3 on the DNA are not certain, so only TCRdb's listed CDR3 is given. V and J are TRBV2 and TRBJ1-2; TRBD1, the D gene given by the table, was not confirmed from the DNA. Germline loops: CDR1 SNHLY, CDR2 FYNNEI. The CDR3 contains 10 residues when both ends are counted. The CDR3: CASSGDSFCI.

The chain has TRBV5-1 and TRBJ1-6; 8 positions agree with TRBD1. Germline V gives CDR1 SGHRS, CDR2 YFSETQ. The CDR3 contains 15 residues. V was pared by 4 bases and J by 10 bases, with 10 bases of the junction left unmatched. The CDR3 is CASSPLGQEDSPLHF. Here the CDR3 DNA reads TGCGCCAGCAGCCCCCTGGGACAGGAGGACTCACCCCTCCACTTT.

The J gene is TRBJ1-4, the V gene TRBV7-6; D is perhaps TRBD1 (5 bases). V lost 2 bases, J lost 6 bases, and 7 bases lay in between. Per the germline V gene, CDR1 is SGHVS and CDR2 is FNYEAQ. This CDR3 is 13 amino acids long. This CDR3 reads CASSLSGYEKLFF. The CDR3 DNA sequence: TGTGCCAGCAGCTTATCAGGGTATGAAAAACTGTTTTTT.

V gene TRBV27 combines with J gene TRBJ2-5, with D perhaps TRBD1 (6 bases). The CDR3 loop spans 18 amino acids. The V gene lost 6 bases and the J gene lost 4 bases, with 27 bases spanning the gap. The germline V gene has CDR1 MNHEY and CDR2 SMNVEV (reference sequence). The CDR3 protein is CASRLQPRTGSQRETQYF. The CDR3 coding sequence is TGTGCCAGCAGATTGCAGCCTCGTACAGGGAGTCAAAGAGAGACCCAGTACTTC.